The 27 T cell receptor beta chains below were found in one sample sequenced in a study of cytomegalovirus exposure and HLA in healthy donors. PCR primers comprised 60 Vbeta and 13 Jbeta primers. The data were produced by immunoSEQ multiplex PCR, yet TCRdb's version contains in-frame clones alone and is incomplete. The table has about 170,000 clones, approximately 84% seen once. The material sequenced was PBMCs. These receptors all stem from a man younger than 30 in good health and CMV-seronegative.

The chain employs TRBV10-3 and TRBJ1-2, with D uncertain. This CDR3 spans 15 amino acids. The germline CDR1 and CDR2 sequences are ENHRY and SYGVKD. Trimming took off 2 bases at V and 4 bases at J, with 14 bases between the two ends. CDR3 DNA sequence: TGTGCCATCAGTGAGGGAGGGAGACCAGCCTATGGCTACACCTTC. Translation gives CAISEGGRPAYGYTF.

This rearrangement joins TRBV12-5 to TRBJ2-1; D remains unclear. Trimming pared 4 bases from V and 0 bases from J, leaving 13 bases between. This CDR3 spans 16 amino acids. CDR1 and CDR2 from the germline V gene are LGHNT and FRNRAP. DNA for the CDR3: TGTGCTAGTGGTTCCCTTTACCCGAGCTCCTACAATGAGCAGTTCTTC. Protein sequence: CASGSLYPSSYNEQFF.

The chain links TRBV4-2 to TRBJ1-6; D may be TRBD1 (6 bases). V was pared by 1 base and J by 7 bases, with 14 bases between. CDR1 and CDR2 (germline): LGHNA, YNFKEQ. The CDR3 is 16 amino acids. The CDR3 sequence: CASSQVQAGENSPLHF. The DNA for the CDR3 is TGTGCCAGCAGCCAAGTCCAGGCAGGGGAGAATTCACCCCTCCACTTT.

The J gene is TRBJ1-2, the V gene TRBV6-5; TRBD1 matches at 7 bases. The germline V gene has CDR1 MNHEY and CDR2 SVGAGI. V dropped 6 bases and J dropped 4; count of bases not matched to a gene: 8. The CDR3 extends over 14 amino acids. The CDR3 here is CASSPGQWSYGYTF. The DNA of the CDR3 is TGTGCCAGCAGCCCGGGACAGTGGAGCTATGGCTACACCTTC.

This clone has just a few counts. The rearrangement links TRBV27 to TRBJ1-6; TRBD1 is a possible D gene (5 bases). The CDR3 runs 14 residues. The germline V gene encodes CDR1 MNHEY and CDR2 SMNVEV (reference sequence). The V end was cut by 6 bases, the J end by 7 bases, with 13 bases between. DNA of the CDR3: TGTGCCAGCAGCATAGGGGTGGTGAATTCACCCCTCCACTTT. This translates into CASSIGVVNSPLHF.

This sequence joins TRBV13 and TRBJ1-1; D is undetermined. CDR3 length: 13 amino acids. Germline V gives CDR1 PRHDT, CDR2 FYEKMQ (reference sequence). Deletions cut 5 bases from V and 0 bases from J, with 7 bases between. The CDR3: CASSLRLNTEAFF. The CDR3 DNA reads TGTGCCAGCAGCCTCAGATTGAACACTGAAGCTTTCTTT.

The V and J genes are TRBV5-6 and TRBJ1-4, with D maybe TRBD1 (5 bases). CDR1 SGHDT and CDR2 YYEEEE come from the germline V gene. The CDR3 has 17 residues. V was trimmed by 3 bases and J by 6 bases, leaving 21 bases between them. The CDR3 DNA reads TGTGCCAGCAGCTCCTCCGTCGGCGGGGCCTGGGATGAAAAACTGTTTTTT. This sequence encodes CASSSSVGGAWDEKLFF.

This sequence joins TRBV5-1 and TRBJ1-4; 7 bases fit TRBD1. The ends lost 2 bases at V and 0 bases at J; junction bases unmatched: 19. The CDR3 is made up of 21 amino acids. Germline-derived CDR1 and CDR2 are SGHRS and YFSETQ. CDR3 in amino acids: CASSLKSGRSQGQSTNEKLFF. In nucleotides, the CDR3 is TGCGCCAGCAGCTTAAAAAGCGGGCGAAGTCAGGGACAGTCAACTAATGAAAAACTGTTTTTT.

This chain links TRBV6-5 with TRBJ1-4; TRBD1 is a possible D gene (6 bases). The germline CDR1 and CDR2 sequences are MNHEY and SVGAGI. The V end lost 7 bases, the J end lost 3 bases, and 9 bases lay between the germline ends. The CDR3 extends over 13 amino acids. CDR3 sequence (DNA): TGTGCCAGCAAGGACAGTTCTAATGAAAAACTGTTTTTT. Translation: CASKDSSNEKLFF.

The V gene is TRBV19, the J gene TRBJ2-3, with 9 bases aligning to TRBD1. J lost 6 bases, V lost 5 bases, and 6 bases had no gene match. The CDR3 sequence is 14 residues long. Germline CDR1 and CDR2: LNHDA and SQIVND (reference sequence). The chain's CDR3 is CASSYRGLLDTQYF. In DNA form, the CDR3 reads TGTGCCAGTAGTTACAGGGGGCTATTGGATACGCAGTATTTT. Together with reference TRBV19 and TRBJ2-3, the CDR3 gives the full variable domain: DGGITQSPKYLFRKEGQNVTLSCEQNLNHDAMYWYRQDPGQGLRLIYYSQIVNDFQKGDIAEGYSVSREKKESFPLTVTSAQKNPTAFYLCASSYRGLLDTQYFGPGTRLTVL.

This clone was seen a single time. The chain is built from TRBV15 and TRBJ2-5; D is perhaps TRBD2 (6 bases). Trimming removed 3 bases from V and 9 bases from J, with 23 bases in between. Germline V CDR1 and CDR2: LNHNV, YYDKDF (reference sequence). CDR3 length: 16 residues. CDR3 bases: TGTGCCACCAGCAGCAACACGTGGGAGGAGCGCGAGGCCCAGTACTTC. Residues: CATSSNTWEEREAQYF.

This sequence joins TRBV12-1 and TRBJ1-2; TRBD1, as called in the table, went unchecked against the DNA. TRBV12-1 counts as a pseudogene. CDR3 size: 14 residues. The CDR3 DNA reads TGTGCCAGCACCTCAGACAGGGTTGCCTATGGCTACACCTTC. Its protein product is CASTSDRVAYGYTF.

J is TRBJ2-3 and V is TRBV7-9, with D maybe TRBD2 (5 bases). Germline V gene sequence: CDR1 SEHNR, CDR2 FQNEAQ (reference sequence). The CDR3 loop spans 14 amino acids. Trimming pared 6 bases from V and 2 bases from J, leaving 12 bases between. The CDR3 reads CASSSLRDTDTQYF. The CDR3, as DNA: TGTGCCAGCAGTTCTCTCCGGGACACAGATACGCAGTATTTT.

The chain combines TRBV30 with TRBJ2-1; D is unclear. This CDR3 is 12 amino acids long. Germline-derived CDR1 and CDR2 are GTSNPN and SVGIG (reference sequence). The V gene lost 0 bases and the J gene lost 7 bases, with 7 bases spanning the gap. The CDR3 coding sequence is TGTGCCTGGAGTGTACTAAGTAATGAGCAGTTCTTC. This encodes CAWSVLSNEQFF.

The chain uses TRBV5-1 and TRBJ2-1; 10 bases fit TRBD2. Germline loops: CDR1 SGHRS, CDR2 YFSETQ. This CDR3 is built from 15 residues. Trimming removed 0 bases from V and 8 bases from J; junction bases left unmatched: 5. The CDR3 nucleotides are TGCGCCAGCAGCTTGGGGCTAGCGGGAGAATATGAGCAGTTCTTC. As protein: CASSLGLAGEYEQFF.

The chain employs TRBV5-1 and TRBJ2-7; 9 nucleotides align to TRBD1. The J segment lost 3 bases and the V segment lost 4 bases, leaving 5 bases of the junction unmatched. The CDR3 spans 14 residues. The germline V gene encodes CDR1 SGHRS and CDR2 YFSETQ. The CDR3 loop reads CASSPGQGHYEQYF. The CDR3 nucleotides are TGCGCCAGCAGCCCGGGACAGGGCCACTACGAGCAGTACTTC.

The gene calls are TRBV9 and TRBJ1-1; tentatively, D is TRBD1 (6 bases). Deletions cut 0 bases from V and 9 bases from J, with 15 bases between. The CDR3 is made up of 14 amino acids. Germline assignment: CDR1 SGDLS and CDR2 YYNGEE. In DNA, the CDR3 is TGTGCCAGCAGCGTAGGAGAGGGGGAAGGGAAAGCTTTCTTT. It translates to CASSVGEGEGKAFF.

The genes are TRBV7-9 and TRBJ1-5; D perhaps matches TRBD1 (5 bases). CDR1 SEHNR and CDR2 FQNEAQ come from the germline V gene (reference sequence). The CDR3 has 15 residues. V was trimmed by 1 base and J by 5 bases, leaving 12 bases between them. CDR3: CASSLGAGHDQPQHF. In nucleotides, the CDR3 is TGTGCCAGCAGCTTAGGGGCGGGGCATGATCAGCCCCAGCATTTT.

This clone was seen just once. The chain combines TRBV7-2 with TRBJ2-7; 8 bases match TRBD1. The germline V gene has CDR1 SGHTA and CDR2 FQGNSA. Unmatched junction bases numbered 5, after V lost 7 bases and J lost 3 bases. The CDR3 runs 13 residues. The CDR3: CASTDRGIYEQYF. Here the CDR3 DNA reads TGTGCCAGCACTGACAGGGGTATCTACGAGCAGTACTTC. Combining the CDR3 with reference TRBV7-2 and TRBJ2-7 gives the whole variable domain GAGVSQSPSNKVTEKGKDVELRCDPISGHTALYWYRQSLGQGLEFLIYFQGNSAPDKSGLPSDRFSAERTGGSVSTLTIQRTQQEDSAVYLCASTDRGIYEQYFGPGTRLTVT.

The rearrangement uses TRBV5-4 and TRBJ2-1, with 7 bases aligning to TRBD1. With 2 bases clipped from V and 4 bases from J, the junction kept 6 bases outside the gene matches. The CDR3 consists of 15 residues. Germline V gene sequence: CDR1 SGHNT, CDR2 YYREEE (reference sequence). In DNA, the CDR3 is TGTGCCAGCAGCTTAGGGGACAGACTATACAATGAGCAGTTCTTC. This sequence encodes CASSLGDRLYNEQFF.

This clone was found once. The chain has TRBV6-1 and TRBJ2-7; 9 bases map to TRBD2. The V and J ends lost 8 bases and 1 base, in that order; junction bases with no gene match: 6. This CDR3 contains 14 residues. CDR1 and CDR2 from the germline V gene are MNHNS and SASEGT. The CDR3 region has the DNA TGTGCCAGCTCAGCGGGGGGACCATCCTACGAGCAGTACTTC. Translating gives CASSAGGPSYEQYF.

J is TRBJ2-2 and V is TRBV7-3; 7 bases are a match to TRBD2. CDR3 length: 15 amino acids. Per the germline V gene, CDR1 is SGHTA and CDR2 is FQGTGA. V shed 2 bases and J 0 bases; nucleotides not matched to a gene: 0. The CDR3 nucleotides are TGTGCCAGCAGCTTAGCGGGAGCGAACACCGGGGAGCTGTTTTTT. Translating gives CASSLAGANTGELFF.

The chain recombines TRBV4-1 with TRBJ2-1; 11 bases are shared with TRBD2. Germline V CDR1 and CDR2: MGHRA, YSYEKL. The ends lost 0 bases at V and 7 bases at J; junction bases unmatched: 5. This CDR3 spans 16 amino acids. CDR3 in DNA: TGCGCCAGCAGCCAAGAGCTAGCGGGGGGACGGAATGAGCAGTTCTTC. Translating gives CASSQELAGGRNEQFF.

The V gene is TRBV6-5, the J gene TRBJ2-1; D call uncertain. Trimming stripped 6 bases from V and 1 base from J, with 13 bases between. Germline V gene sequence: CDR1 MNHEY, CDR2 SVGAGI. The CDR3 contains 15 residues. CDR3 loop: CASSRGRGSYNEQFF. The CDR3 nucleotides read TGTGCCAGCAGCCGAGGAAGAGGATCCTACAATGAGCAGTTCTTC.

The chain has TRBV6-1 and TRBJ2-7; D might be TRBD2 (7 bases). Trimming took 1 base from V and 0 from J, leaving 10 bases between them. Germline CDR1 is MNHNS and CDR2 is SASEGT. The CDR3 totals 15 residues. This CDR3 is CASSEGGGGSYEQYF. In DNA form, the CDR3 reads TGTGCCAGCAGTGAAGGAGGGGGGGGCTCCTACGAGCAGTACTTC.

The V gene is TRBV4-1, the J gene TRBJ1-5, with D possibly matching TRBD1 (5 bases). The germline V gene has CDR1 MGHRA and CDR2 YSYEKL. This CDR3 contains 15 residues. V lost 1 base and J 4 bases, leaving 11 bases between the germline ends. In nucleotides, the CDR3 is TGCGCCAGCAGCCAAGGGGTGTCAGGGAATCAGCCCCAGCATTTT. Its translation is CASSQGVSGNQPQHF.

The rearrangement uses TRBV7-9 and TRBJ2-1; D is uncertain. Trimming took 3 bases from V and 8 from J, leaving 11 bases between them. The CDR3 consists of 13 residues. Germline V gene sequence: CDR1 SEHNR, CDR2 FQNEAQ (reference sequence). The CDR3 region is CASSFLMLYEQFF. The DNA of the CDR3 is TGTGCCAGCAGCTTTTTAATGTTGTATGAGCAGTTCTTC.